The T cell receptor (beta chain) described here comes from a study of siplizumab effects on memory and regulatory T cells. The study's findings and limits: An assignable phenotype, naive or memory, was missing from roughly 83-96% of proliferating CD4+ or CD8+ clones. Proliferating Tregs in siplizumab cultures were never verified as suppressive. Siplizumab significantly reduced alloreactive sequences traceable to unstimulated CD4+ memory cells.

Remarks on this clone: Antigen specificity is unknown.

Per germline, CDR1 MNHEY and CDR2 SMNVEV (reference sequence). The CDR3 totals 14 residues. V was cut by 2 bases and J by 4 bases, with 11 bases left in between. Clones were sequenced by immunoSEQ multiplex PCR, and TCRdb holds only the in-frame ones, with some missing. The sample lists more than 85,000 clones, 94% occurring once. The clonotype originates from a human donor in good health. The chain uses TRBV27 and TRBJ1-1, with D perhaps TRBD1 (6 bases). Sequencing was performed on Tregs sorted from blood. CDR3 residues: CASSLNQGFTEAFF. CDR3 in DNA: TGTGCCAGCAGTTTAAACCAGGGGTTCACTGAAGCTTTCTTT.